The clone carrying this T cell receptor (beta chain) was counted a few times. At one boundary the junction diverges from the germline segment, which might be a read error. The record originates from a study of T-cell reconstitution after alpha-beta-depleted transplantation in children. The CDR3 runs to 12 residues. Germline V CDR1 and CDR2: SQVTM, ANQGSEA. As it was prepared, the TCRbeta library received unique molecular identifiers. In TCRdb, the PCR reads were re-called with MiXCR into one record per CDR3 protein. Of hundreds of thousands of distinct CDR3 sequences detected, roughly 17% appear once; the ten largest clones hold around 41%.

The rearrangement joins TRBV29-1 to TRBJ2-5, with 7 positions matching TRBD1. The sample in question was PBMCs, mostly from graft donor cells, obtained 360 days after TCRalphabeta/CD19-depleted stem cell transplant. The sequence was collected from a male patient aged 2-9 years who had a stem cell transplant for acute lymphoblastic leukemia, so the T cells may come from the graft donor. The CDR3 DNA reads as TGCAGCGTCGAAGGGACAGAAGAGACCCAGTACTTC. It encodes CSVEGTEETQYF.